Shown below are 12 T cell receptor beta chains from a single sample sequenced in a study of siplizumab effects on memory and regulatory T cells. Some clones are missing from TCRdb's copy, which holds only in-frame ones; the method was immunoSEQ multiplex PCR. The sample shows 95,000 to 100,000 clones, over 90% of them seen only once. The sequencing input was non-Treg CD4+ T cells sorted from blood. All receptors come from a human donor in good health.

The chain links TRBV19 to TRBJ2-2; 9 bases line up with TRBD1. Germline CDR1 LNHDA, CDR2 SQIVND (reference sequence). The V segment lost 8 bases and the J segment 5 bases; nucleotides outside the gene matches: 0. This CDR3 region has 12 residues. The CDR3 DNA is TGTGCCAGTGGGACAGGGACCGGGGAGCTGTTTTTT. Translating gives CASGTGTGELFF.

This clone turned up a few times. This sequence joins TRBV7-2 and TRBJ1-1; no reliable D call. Per germline, CDR1 SGHTA and CDR2 FQGNSA. The CDR3 covers 11 residues. Trimming stripped 5 bases from V and 5 bases from J, with 6 bases between. CDR3 sequence: CASSRLTEAFF. The DNA for the CDR3 is TGTGCCAGCAGCCGGTTGACTGAAGCTTTCTTT.

This chain joins TRBV19 and TRBJ2-1; perhaps TRBD2 as D (6 bases). Germline V gene data show CDR1 as LNHDA and CDR2 as SQIVND (reference sequence). There are 13 residues in the CDR3. Trimming cost V 7 bases and J 4 bases, with 11 bases left between them. The CDR3, as DNA: TGTGCCAGTAAGGAGGGATCTTACAATGAGCAGTTCTTC. Encoded protein: CASKEGSYNEQFF. Full variable domain (outside the CDR3, taken from reference TRBV19 and TRBJ2-1): DGGITQSPKYLFRKEGQNVTLSCEQNLNHDAMYWYRQDPGQGLRLIYYSQIVNDFQKGDIAEGYSVSREKKESFPLTVTSAQKNPTAFYLCASKEGSYNEQFFGPGTRLTVL.

CDR3 residues: CASSTLTPSSLGDEQFF. The CDR3 DNA is TGTGCCAGTAGTACCTTAACCCCTAGCAGCCTTGGGGATGAGCAGTTCTTC. The genes are TRBV19 and TRBJ2-1; D may be TRBD2 (5 bases). V was trimmed by 4 bases and J by 8 bases, leaving 24 bases between them. The CDR3 extends over 17 amino acids. Per germline, CDR1 LNHDA and CDR2 SQIVND (reference sequence).

The CDR3 DNA follows: TGTGCCAGCAGTCTGGGGGGGGGCTACGAGCAGTACTTC. It encodes CASSLGGGYEQYF. V usage is TRBV11-2 and J usage is TRBJ2-7; 7 bases match TRBD2. The CDR3 extends over 13 amino acids. The germline V gene has CDR1 SGHAT and CDR2 FQNNGV. The trim removed 6 bases at V and 3 bases at J, leaving 5 bases unmatched. The complete variable domain, with remaining parts taken from reference TRBV11-2 and TRBJ2-7, reads EAGVAQSPRYKIIEKRQSVAFWCNPISGHATLYWYQQILGQGPKLLIQFQNNGVVDDSQLPKDRFSAERLKGVDSTLKIQPAKLEDSAVYLCASSLGGGYEQYFGPGTRLTVT.

The V gene is TRBV2, the J gene TRBJ1-4, with TRBD1 as a possible D gene (5 bases). Trimming shortened V by 0 bases and J by 8 bases, and 19 bases separated the two germline ends. This CDR3 has 17 amino acids. Germline V lookup: CDR1 SNHLY, CDR2 FYNNEI. The CDR3 region has the DNA TGTGCCAGCAGTGAAGCTCAGGGTCGGGCAGGGCGAGAAAAACTGTTTTTT. Protein sequence: CASSEAQGRAGREKLFF.

This chain joins TRBV18 and TRBJ2-1; TRBD2 matches 7 bases. The germline V gene encodes CDR1 KGHSH and CDR2 LQKENI. The CDR3 has 15 residues. V lost 3 bases and J lost 6; bases outside the gene matches: 8. This CDR3 is CASSPGRESGNEQFF. The CDR3 DNA reads TGTGCCAGCTCACCGGGGCGGGAGTCGGGCAATGAGCAGTTCTTC.

CDR3 in DNA: TGCGCCAGCAGCCCATTAGCGGGAGGGCTGGGGGAGCAGTACTTC. This sequence encodes CASSPLAGGLGEQYF. This chain links TRBV5-1 with TRBJ2-7, with 11 positions matching TRBD2. Germline V gene data show CDR1 as SGHRS and CDR2 as YFSETQ. V was clipped by 4 bases and J by 7 bases; unmatched bases: 10. This CDR3 is 15 amino acids long.

The chain carries TRBV19 and TRBJ1-5, with TRBD1 as a possible D gene (6 bases). This CDR3 spans 14 amino acids. From germline, CDR1 is LNHDA and CDR2 SQIVND (reference sequence). With 7 bases removed from V and 8 bases from J, the gap between germline ends came to 18 bases. CDR3 DNA: TGTGCCAGTACCATGAGGGGGGCAGGTGAGCCCCAGCATTTT. Protein: CASTMRGAGEPQHF.

V is TRBV10-3 and J is TRBJ2-3; 7 bases are shared with TRBD2. The CDR3 covers 16 residues. CDR1 ENHRY and CDR2 SYGVKD come from the germline V gene. V shed 0 bases and J 0 bases; nucleotides not matched to a gene: 3. The CDR3 sequence: CAISESGEGSTDTQYF. The CDR3, as DNA: TGTGCCATCAGTGAGTCGGGGGAGGGAAGCACAGATACGCAGTATTTT.

CDR3 sequence reads: CASSKDFTHEQFF. In DNA, the CDR3 is TGTGCCAGCAGCAAGGACTTCACCCATGAGCAGTTCTTC. The chain employs TRBV2 and TRBJ2-1; TRBD2 is a possible D gene (5 bases). CDR1 and CDR2 (germline): SNHLY, FYNNEI. This CDR3 has 13 residues. Trimming took 6 bases from V and 8 from J, leaving 14 bases between them.

The chain combines TRBV19 with TRBJ1-2, with 8 bases aligning to TRBD1. CDR1 is LNHDA, CDR2 SQIVND, per germline (reference sequence). The CDR3 has 14 residues. The trim removed 5 bases at V and 4 bases at J, leaving 6 bases unmatched. CDR3 residues: CASSSTGAPYGYTF. The CDR3 DNA reads as TGTGCCAGTAGTTCGACAGGGGCTCCCTATGGCTACACCTTC. The complete variable domain, with remaining parts taken from reference TRBV19 and TRBJ1-2, reads DGGITQSPKYLFRKEGQNVTLSCEQNLNHDAMYWYRQDPGQGLRLIYYSQIVNDFQKGDIAEGYSVSREKKESFPLTVTSAQKNPTAFYLCASSSTGAPYGYTFGSGTRLTVV.